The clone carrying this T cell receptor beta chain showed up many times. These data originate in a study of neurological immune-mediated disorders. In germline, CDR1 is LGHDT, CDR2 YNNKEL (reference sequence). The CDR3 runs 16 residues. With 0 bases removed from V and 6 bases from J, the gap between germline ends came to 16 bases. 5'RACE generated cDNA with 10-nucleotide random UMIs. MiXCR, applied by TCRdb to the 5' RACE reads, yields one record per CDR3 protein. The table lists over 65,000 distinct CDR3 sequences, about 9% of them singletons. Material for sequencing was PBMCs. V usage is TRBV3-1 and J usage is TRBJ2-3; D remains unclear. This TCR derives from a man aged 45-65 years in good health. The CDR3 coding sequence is TGTGCCAGCAGCCAAGATAGGACCGCCCTGACGGATACGCAGTATTTT. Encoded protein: CASSQDRTALTDTQYF.